The 18 T cell receptor beta chains reported below all come from one sample, sequenced in a study of Ad26.COV2.S vaccination and SARS-CoV-2 variants. Using immunoSEQ multiplex PCR, the repertoire was profiled, and TCRdb retains in-frame clones only, with some absent. Found here are 350,000 to 450,000 clones, 80% to 90% of them singletons; the top ten hold 7% to 9.5%. Treatment described: roughly 20 received Ad26.COV2.S at low or high dose, single or two shots; a few received placebo; per-sample allocation not given. Sampling took place 63 days after the first vaccine or placebo injection. The source was peripheral blood, collected in a trial of Ad26.COV2.S vaccine versus placebo. These receptors were obtained from a person between 18 and 60 years old who received the Ad26.COV2.S COVID-19 vaccine or a placebo.

This clone was detected only once. The rearrangement joins TRBV7-2 to TRBJ2-5; D unresolved. CDR1 and CDR2 (germline): SGHTA, FQGNSA. Trimming cost V 6 bases and J 5 bases, with 10 bases left between them. The CDR3 spans 12 residues. CDR3 loop: CASSWTFETQYF. The CDR3 nucleotides are TGTGCCAGCAGTTGGACCTTCGAGACCCAGTACTTC. Based on the CDR3 plus reference TRBV7-2 and TRBJ2-5, the full variable domain is GAGVSQSPSNKVTEKGKDVELRCDPISGHTALYWYRQSLGQGLEFLIYFQGNSAPDKSGLPSDRFSAERTGGSVSTLTIQRTQQEDSAVYLCASSWTFETQYFGPGTRLLVL.

This chain links TRBV5-5 with TRBJ1-2, with D unclear. CDR3 length: 13 residues. Trimming left V 1 base short and J 4 bases short, with 8 bases between. Germline-derived CDR1 and CDR2 are SGHKS and YYEKEE (reference sequence). CDR3 sequence reads: CASSLRPSYGYTF. The CDR3 DNA follows: TGTGCCAGCAGCTTGCGGCCGAGCTATGGCTACACCTTC.

This clone has more than one count but fewer than ten. The V gene is TRBV6-1, the J gene TRBJ1-1; D is unresolved. With 3 bases removed from V and 5 bases from J, the gap between germline ends came to 10 bases. CDR1 is MNHNS, CDR2 SASEGT, per germline. The CDR3 has 13 residues. The CDR3 region has the DNA TGTGCCAGCAGTGACATCATTCTTACTGAAGCTTTCTTT. It specifies CASSDIILTEAFF.

J is TRBJ1-5 and V is TRBV5-1; D unresolved. Trimming took off 2 bases at V and 7 bases at J, with 13 bases between the two ends. From germline, CDR1 is SGHRS and CDR2 YFSETQ. The CDR3 has 14 amino acids. The CDR3 DNA reads as TGCGCCAGCAGCTTACGGTCGGGAGGGCAGCCCCAGCATTTT. It translates to CASSLRSGGQPQHF.

The chain is built from TRBV6-2 or TRBV6-3 and TRBJ2-7, with D unresolved. The ends were cut back, 5 bases at V and 3 bases at J, with 11 bases in the middle. Germline V gene lookup returns CDR1 MNHEY and CDR2 SVGEGT. The CDR3 is made up of 13 amino acids. CDR3 sequence reads: CASSGRVGYEQYF. The CDR3 DNA reads as TGTGCCAGCAGTGGAAGGGTTGGCTACGAGCAGTACTTC.

The chain uses TRBV14 and TRBJ2-7; D is possibly TRBD2 (6 bases). CDR1 SGHDN and CDR2 FVKESK come from the germline V gene. V lost 2 bases and J 7 bases, leaving 12 bases between the germline ends. The CDR3 is 13 amino acids. The CDR3 spells CASSQYRAGEQYF. The CDR3 nucleotides are TGTGCCAGCAGCCAATATCGTGCGGGAGAGCAGTACTTC.

This clone was counted a few times. The CDR3 region is CASSVSPGTGDEKLFF. DNA for the CDR3: TGTGCCAGTAGTGTGAGCCCCGGGACAGGGGACGAAAAACTGTTTTTT. The chain recombines TRBV19 with TRBJ1-4; 10 bases map to TRBD1. This CDR3 comprises 16 residues. V lost 5 bases, J lost 8 bases, and 11 bases stayed unmatched. Germline CDR1 is LNHDA and CDR2 is SQIVND (reference sequence). The whole variable domain, remainder taken from reference TRBV19 and TRBJ1-4, is DGGITQSPKYLFRKEGQNVTLSCEQNLNHDAMYWYRQDPGQGLRLIYYSQIVNDFQKGDIAEGYSVSREKKESFPLTVTSAQKNPTAFYLCASSVSPGTGDEKLFFGSGTQLSVL.

This clone turned up a few times. This chain connects TRBV9 to TRBJ2-2, with D unclear. This CDR3 has 11 amino acids. The V gene lost 5 bases and the J gene lost 4 bases, with 3 bases spanning the gap. In germline, CDR1 is SGDLS, CDR2 YYNGEE. The CDR3 here is CASRPTGELFF. As DNA, the CDR3 is TGTGCCAGCAGGCCCACCGGGGAGCTGTTTTTT.

This rearrangement joins TRBV28 to TRBJ2-3; 9 bases align to TRBD2. The CDR3 has 15 amino acids. V shed 5 bases and J 6 bases; nucleotides not matched to a gene: 9. Germline assignment: CDR1 MDHEN and CDR2 SYDVKM. The CDR3 sequence is CASSLTGAGGDTQYF. CDR3 bases: TGTGCCAGCAGTCTTACGGGGGCGGGAGGGGATACGCAGTATTTT.

V usage is TRBV5-1 and J usage is TRBJ1-2, with D tentatively TRBD1 (5 bases). Looked up from germline, CDR1 is SGHRS and CDR2 is YFSETQ. This CDR3 is 14 amino acids long. Between the trimmed V and J ends, which lost 4 bases and 2 bases, there was a span of 12 bases. CDR3 sequence (DNA): TGCGCCAGCAGCCGCCTCGGGGACAACTATGGCTACACCTTC. Translating gives CASSRLGDNYGYTF.

The chain carries TRBV6-2 or TRBV6-3 and TRBJ2-1, with D perhaps matching TRBD2 (5 bases). V gave up 0 bases and J gave up 3 bases, with 12 bases separating them. The CDR3 is made up of 16 amino acids. Germline CDR1 MNHEY, CDR2 SVGEGT. The CDR3 spells CASSYSSVAHYNEQFF. The CDR3 DNA reads as TGTGCCAGCAGTTACTCTTCGGTAGCGCACTACAATGAGCAGTTCTTC.

This clone was recorded once. The rearrangement links TRBV27 to TRBJ2-7; D uncertain. Per the germline V gene, CDR1 is MNHEY and CDR2 is SMNVEV (reference sequence). V lost 3 bases to trimming and J lost 5 bases, with 17 bases between them. The CDR3 is 15 amino acids. CDR3 coding DNA: TGTGCCAGCAGTTTCGCCGCGGTGGGATACCACGAGCAGTACTTC. Its translation is CASSFAAVGYHEQYF.

CDR3: CASSLGPSGGYAGELFF. In nucleotides, the CDR3 is TGTGCCAGCAGCTTGGGTCCCAGCGGGGGGTACGCCGGGGAGCTGTTTTTT. V and J are TRBV5-8 and TRBJ2-2; 9 bases are a match to TRBD2. Germline V CDR1 and CDR2: SGHTS, YDEGEE. The V segment lost 0 bases and the J segment 6 bases; nucleotides outside the gene matches: 9. The CDR3 has 17 amino acids.

This clone was recorded only once. For the CDR3, the DNA is TGCGCCAGCAGCTTGGAAGGGGGGCGAGGAAATGAGCAGTTCTTC. Amino acid sequence: CASSLEGGRGNEQFF. The V call is TRBV5-1, the J call TRBJ2-1; TRBD1 or TRBD2 may be the D gene (6 bases each). From germline, CDR1 is SGHRS and CDR2 YFSETQ. This CDR3 has 15 amino acids. V shed 0 bases and J shed 7 bases, with 14 bases lying between them.

The chain combines TRBV6-5 with TRBJ2-7, with a tentative D call TRBD1 (5 bases). Germline CDR1 is MNHEY and CDR2 is SVGAGI. The CDR3 length is 14 residues. Trimming removed 9 bases at V and 5 bases at J, with 20 bases between. CDR3 protein: CARPQPGRGNEQYF. The CDR3 region has the DNA TGTGCCAGGCCCCAGCCCGGTAGGGGCAACGAGCAGTACTTC.

The chain joins TRBV25-1 to TRBJ2-7; D may be TRBD2 (6 bases). The V end lost 4 bases, the J end lost 1 base, and 17 bases lay between the germline ends. Germline values: CDR1 MGHDK, CDR2 SYGVNS. This CDR3 is built from 16 residues. Here the CDR3 reads CASSGGVGDPSYEQYF. In DNA, the CDR3 is TGTGCCAGCAGTGGGGGGGTTGGGGACCCTTCCTACGAGCAGTACTTC.

The chain employs TRBV5-1 and TRBJ2-7; 12 nucleotides align to TRBD2. The germline CDR1 and CDR2 sequences are SGHRS and YFSETQ. J lost 2 bases, V lost 0 bases, and 3 bases had no gene match. The CDR3 extends over 16 amino acids. CDR3 region: CASSLVRLAGAYEQYF. CDR3 nucleotides: TGCGCCAGCAGCTTGGTTAGACTAGCGGGGGCCTACGAGCAGTACTTC.

As concerns this clone: No DNA is shown, since the ends of the CDR3 on it are uncertain; the CDR3 is the one TCRdb lists. The CDR3 reads CASRVGPGTGKFF. The V gene is TRBV5-1, the J gene TRBJ2-1. Including both end residues, the CDR3 is 13 amino acids long. Germline assignment: CDR1 SGHRS and CDR2 YFSETQ.